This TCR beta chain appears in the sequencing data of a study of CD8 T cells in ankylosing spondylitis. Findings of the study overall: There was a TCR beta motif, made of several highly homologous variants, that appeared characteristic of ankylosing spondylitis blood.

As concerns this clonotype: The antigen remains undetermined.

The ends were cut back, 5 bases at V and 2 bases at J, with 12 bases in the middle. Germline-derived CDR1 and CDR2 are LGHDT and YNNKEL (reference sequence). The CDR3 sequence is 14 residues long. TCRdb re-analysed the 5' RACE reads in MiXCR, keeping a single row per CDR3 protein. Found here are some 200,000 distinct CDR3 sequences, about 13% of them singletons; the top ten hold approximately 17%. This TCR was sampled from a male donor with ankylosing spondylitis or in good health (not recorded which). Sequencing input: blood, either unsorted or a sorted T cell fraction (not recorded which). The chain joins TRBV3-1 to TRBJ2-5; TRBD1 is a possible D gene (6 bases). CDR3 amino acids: CASSSLGGQETQYF. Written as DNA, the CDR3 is TGTGCCAGCAGCAGCTTAGGGGGACAAGAGACCCAGTACTTC.